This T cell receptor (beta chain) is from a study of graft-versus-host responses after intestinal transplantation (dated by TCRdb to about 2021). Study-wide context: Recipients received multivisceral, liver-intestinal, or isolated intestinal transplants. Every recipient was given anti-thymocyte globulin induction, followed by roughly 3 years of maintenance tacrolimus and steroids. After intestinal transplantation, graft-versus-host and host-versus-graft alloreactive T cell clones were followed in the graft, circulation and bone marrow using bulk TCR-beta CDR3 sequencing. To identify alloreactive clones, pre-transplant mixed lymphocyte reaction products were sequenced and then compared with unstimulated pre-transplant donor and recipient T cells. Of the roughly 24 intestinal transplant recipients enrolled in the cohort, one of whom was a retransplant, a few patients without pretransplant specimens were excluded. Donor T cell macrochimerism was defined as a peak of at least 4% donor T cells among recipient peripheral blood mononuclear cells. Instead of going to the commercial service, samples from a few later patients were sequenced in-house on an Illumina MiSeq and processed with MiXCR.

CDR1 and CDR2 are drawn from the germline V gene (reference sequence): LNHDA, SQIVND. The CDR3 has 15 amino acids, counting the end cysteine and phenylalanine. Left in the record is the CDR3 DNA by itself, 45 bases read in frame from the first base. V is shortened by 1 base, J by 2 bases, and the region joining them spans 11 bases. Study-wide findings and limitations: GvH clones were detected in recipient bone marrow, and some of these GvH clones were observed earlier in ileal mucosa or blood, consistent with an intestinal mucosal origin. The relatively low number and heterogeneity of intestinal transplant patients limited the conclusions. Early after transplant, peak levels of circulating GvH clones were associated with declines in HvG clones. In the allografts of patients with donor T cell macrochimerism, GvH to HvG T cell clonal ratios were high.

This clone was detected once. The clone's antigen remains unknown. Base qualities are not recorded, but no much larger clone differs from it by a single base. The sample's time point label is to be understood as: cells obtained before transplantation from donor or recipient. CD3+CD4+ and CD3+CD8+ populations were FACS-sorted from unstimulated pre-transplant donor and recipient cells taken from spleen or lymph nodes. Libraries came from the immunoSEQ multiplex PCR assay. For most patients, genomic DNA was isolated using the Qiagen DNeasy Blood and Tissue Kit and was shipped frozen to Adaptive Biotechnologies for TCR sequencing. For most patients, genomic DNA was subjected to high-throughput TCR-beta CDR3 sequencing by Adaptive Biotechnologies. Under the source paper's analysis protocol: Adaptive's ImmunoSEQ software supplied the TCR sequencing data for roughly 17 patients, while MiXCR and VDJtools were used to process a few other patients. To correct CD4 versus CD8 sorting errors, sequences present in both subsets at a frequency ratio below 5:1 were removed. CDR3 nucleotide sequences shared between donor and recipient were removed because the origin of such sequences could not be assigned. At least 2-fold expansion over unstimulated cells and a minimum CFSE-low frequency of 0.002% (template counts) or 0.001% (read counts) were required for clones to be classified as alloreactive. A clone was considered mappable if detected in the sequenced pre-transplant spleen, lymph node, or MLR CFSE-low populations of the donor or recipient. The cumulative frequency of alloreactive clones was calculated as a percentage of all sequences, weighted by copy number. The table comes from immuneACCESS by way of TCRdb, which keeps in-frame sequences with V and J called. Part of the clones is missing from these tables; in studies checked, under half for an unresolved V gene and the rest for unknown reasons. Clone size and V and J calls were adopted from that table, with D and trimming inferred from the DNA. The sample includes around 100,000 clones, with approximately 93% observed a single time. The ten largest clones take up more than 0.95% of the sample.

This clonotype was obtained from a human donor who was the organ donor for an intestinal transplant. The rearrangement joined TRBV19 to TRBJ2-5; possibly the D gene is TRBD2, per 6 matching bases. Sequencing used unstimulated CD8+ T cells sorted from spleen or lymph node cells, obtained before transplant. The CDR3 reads CASSIGTDYQETQYF. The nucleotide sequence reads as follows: TGTGCCAGTAGTATAGGGACGGACTATCAAGAGACCCAGTACTTC.